The rows below give T cell receptor beta chains drawn from one sample of a study of TIL therapy for anti-PD-1-resistant metastatic lung cancer. Profiled with immunoSEQ multiplex PCR; TCRdb holds only in-frame clones, not every one. Of over 10,000 clones in the sample, approximately 80% are singletons; the top ten hold about a tenth. Sequences were derived from blood, sampled at baseline. The receptors were sampled from a person aged 25 to 79 with non-small cell lung cancer. Both conserved end residues are part of each CDR3. The order of the fields is D gene, clone size, J gene, V gene, CDR3 DNA, CDR3 protein. D genes are given only for firm matches. The size entry is marked missing in some rows and otherwise reads once, few, many or a size class.

d_gene: .; abundance: .; j_gene: TRBJ1-2; v_gene: TRBV5-4; CDR3nt: TGTGCCAGCAGCTTGGTGGCAGGGAATGGCTACACCTTC; CDR3aa: CASSLVAGNGYTF
d_gene: .; abundance: .; j_gene: TRBJ2-1; v_gene: TRBV7-9; CDR3nt: TGTGCCAGCAGCTTGGGGTACAATGAGCAGTTCTTC; CDR3aa: CASSLGYNEQFF
d_gene: .; abundance: .; j_gene: TRBJ1-5; v_gene: TRBV18; CDR3nt: TGTGCCAGCTCACCATCAGGGGAAGACCAGCCCCAGCATTTT; CDR3aa: CASSPSGEDQPQHF
d_gene: TRBD2; abundance: .; j_gene: TRBJ2-3; v_gene: TRBV30; CDR3nt: TGTGCCGTTCAAGCGGGGGCTGGGGCAGATACGCAGTATTTT; CDR3aa: CAVQAGAGADTQYF
d_gene: .; abundance: .; j_gene: TRBJ1-1; v_gene: TRBV6-5; CDR3nt: TGTGCCAGCAGTTACTCGAGGGCTGCGGGGAGGACTGAAGCTTTCTTT; CDR3aa: CASSYSRAAGRTEAFF
d_gene: TRBD2; abundance: few; j_gene: TRBJ2-7; v_gene: TRBV2; CDR3nt: TGTGCCAGCCGACTAGCTTTCCTACGATCCGAGCAGTACTTC; CDR3aa: CASRLAFLRSEQYF
d_gene: .; abundance: .; j_gene: TRBJ2-1; v_gene: TRBV2; CDR3nt: TGTGCCAGCGGGAAGGACAGAATTAACAATGAGCAGTTCTTC; CDR3aa: CASGKDRINNEQFF
d_gene: TRBD2; abundance: .; j_gene: TRBJ2-3; v_gene: TRBV4-2; CDR3nt: TGTGCCAGCAGCCAAGTACTAGCGGGAGGGCCAACAGATACGCAGTATTTT; CDR3aa: CASSQVLAGGPTDTQYF
d_gene: .; abundance: .; j_gene: TRBJ2-3; v_gene: TRBV5-8; CDR3nt: TGTGCCAGCAAGGGGCGGACAGATACGCAGTATTTT; CDR3aa: CASKGRTDTQYF
d_gene: .; abundance: .; j_gene: TRBJ1-5; v_gene: TRBV7-8; CDR3nt: TGTGCCAGCAGCTCCCCCGGGGGGGGTGGACAGAGCAATCAGCCCCAGCATTTT; CDR3aa: CASSSPGGGGQSNQPQHF
d_gene: TRBD2; abundance: .; j_gene: TRBJ2-2; v_gene: TRBV5-4; CDR3nt: TGTGCCAGCAGCTTGCTTACTAGCGGAGACACCGGGGAGCTGTTTTTT; CDR3aa: CASSLLTSGDTGELFF
d_gene: .; abundance: .; j_gene: TRBJ1-3; v_gene: TRBV10-1; CDR3nt: TGCGCCAGCAGTGAACAGGATTTCTCTGGAAACACCATATATTTT; CDR3aa: CASSEQDFSGNTIYF
d_gene: .; abundance: once; j_gene: TRBJ2-7; v_gene: TRBV2; CDR3nt: TGTGCCAGCACGACTATCTACGAGCAGTACTTC; CDR3aa: CASTTIYEQYF
d_gene: .; abundance: .; j_gene: TRBJ2-5; v_gene: TRBV19; CDR3nt: TGTGCCAGTAGTATGGCGGGGAAGGAGACCCAGTACTTC; CDR3aa: CASSMAGKETQYF
d_gene: .; abundance: once; j_gene: TRBJ2-5; v_gene: TRBV7-9; CDR3nt: TGTGCCAGCCGTGGGGGGGCGGAGACCCAGTACTTC; CDR3aa: CASRGGAETQYF
d_gene: .; abundance: once; j_gene: TRBJ1-5; v_gene: TRBV5-8; CDR3nt: TGTGCCAGCAGCTTGTTTCAGCCCCAGCATTTT; CDR3aa: CASSLFQPQHF
d_gene: TRBD1; abundance: .; j_gene: TRBJ1-5; v_gene: TRBV7-2; CDR3nt: TGTGCCAGCAGCTTAGGCCAGGGGGGCTATAGCAATCAGCCCCAGCATTTT; CDR3aa: CASSLGQGGYSNQPQHF
d_gene: TRBD1; abundance: .; j_gene: TRBJ2-1; v_gene: TRBV6-1; CDR3nt: TGTGCCAGCAGTGGACAGGGTAGTATCAATGAGCAGTTCTTC; CDR3aa: CASSGQGSINEQFF
d_gene: .; abundance: .; j_gene: TRBJ2-1; v_gene: TRBV2; CDR3nt: TGTGCCAGCAGTGAGGGGCTGTGGGGGAGCGGCGAGCAGTTCTTC; CDR3aa: CASSEGLWGSGEQFF
d_gene: .; abundance: .; j_gene: TRBJ2-7; v_gene: TRBV7-3; CDR3nt: TGTGCCAGCAGCTTAGGGGACCCTCCCTACGAGCAGTACTTC; CDR3aa: CASSLGDPPYEQYF
d_gene: TRBD1; abundance: .; j_gene: TRBJ1-1; v_gene: TRBV6-5; CDR3nt: TGTGCCAGCAGGGGACAGGGGTTTCCTGAAGCTTTCTTT; CDR3aa: CASRGQGFPEAFF
d_gene: TRBD2; abundance: .; j_gene: TRBJ2-3; v_gene: TRBV27; CDR3nt: TGTGCCAGCAGTTTATGGACTAGCGTTAGCACAGATACGCAGTATTTT; CDR3aa: CASSLWTSVSTDTQYF
d_gene: .; abundance: .; j_gene: TRBJ1-2; v_gene: TRBV6-1; CDR3nt: TGTGCCAGCAGTGAAGCTGCAGAATATGGCTACACCTTC; CDR3aa: CASSEAAEYGYTF
d_gene: .; abundance: medium-sized; j_gene: TRBJ2-5; v_gene: TRBV19; CDR3nt: TGTGCCAGTAGTACTTGGCCCGGGACCCAGTACTTC; CDR3aa: CASSTWPGTQYF
d_gene: .; abundance: .; j_gene: TRBJ2-2; v_gene: TRBV9; CDR3nt: TGTGCCAGCTGCGGTGACCTCACCGGGGAGCTGTTTTTT; CDR3aa: CASCGDLTGELFF
d_gene: .; abundance: .; j_gene: TRBJ1-2; v_gene: TRBV11-2; CDR3nt: TGTGCCAGCAGCCGATATACGTCAGCTAACTATGGCTACACCTTC; CDR3aa: CASSRYTSANYGYTF
d_gene: .; abundance: .; j_gene: TRBJ2-1; v_gene: TRBV4-3; CDR3nt: TGCGCCAGCAGCCTGGGGAGCGGCTCCTACAATGAGCAGTTCTTC; CDR3aa: CASSLGSGSYNEQFF
d_gene: TRBD2; abundance: .; j_gene: TRBJ2-1; v_gene: TRBV7-3; CDR3nt: TGTGCCAGCAGCTCTTCCCCCGGGACTAGCGGGAGCCTTTACAATGAGCAGTTCTTC; CDR3aa: CASSSSPGTSGSLYNEQFF
d_gene: .; abundance: .; j_gene: TRBJ2-3; v_gene: TRBV9; CDR3nt: TGTGCCAGCAGCGTAGCTTGGGGCGCTAGCACAGATACGCAGTATTTT; CDR3aa: CASSVAWGASTDTQYF
d_gene: .; abundance: few; j_gene: TRBJ1-2; v_gene: TRBV19; CDR3nt: TGTGCCAGTAGTATGCGGACATCTTATGGCTACACCTTC; CDR3aa: CASSMRTSYGYTF
d_gene: .; abundance: .; j_gene: TRBJ2-5; v_gene: TRBV7-9; CDR3nt: TGTGCCAGCAGCTTCGGACTAACCCTTGATGAGACCCAGTACTTC; CDR3aa: CASSFGLTLDETQYF
d_gene: TRBD1; abundance: .; j_gene: TRBJ1-1; v_gene: TRBV10-3; CDR3nt: TGTGCCATCAGTGGGACAGGGCCCACTGAAGCTTTCTTT; CDR3aa: CAISGTGPTEAFF
d_gene: .; abundance: .; j_gene: TRBJ2-2; v_gene: TRBV6-5; CDR3nt: TGTGCCAGCAGTTACGAAAGGGTCACCGGGGAGCTGTTTTTT; CDR3aa: CASSYERVTGELFF
d_gene: .; abundance: .; j_gene: TRBJ2-7; v_gene: TRBV5-6; CDR3nt: TGTGCCAGCAGCTTGCTCCGTCGGGAGCAGTACTTC; CDR3aa: CASSLLRREQYF
d_gene: TRBD2; abundance: .; j_gene: TRBJ2-2; v_gene: TRBV5-1; CDR3nt: TGCGCCAGCAGCTCCGGGACTAGCGGAACCGGGGAGCTGTTTTTT; CDR3aa: CASSSGTSGTGELFF
d_gene: TRBD1; abundance: few; j_gene: TRBJ2-7; v_gene: TRBV7-7; CDR3nt: TGTGCCAGCAGCCCCGGACAGGCCTCCTACGAGCAGTACTTC; CDR3aa: CASSPGQASYEQYF
d_gene: TRBD2; abundance: .; j_gene: TRBJ2-5; v_gene: TRBV5-5; CDR3nt: TGTGCCAGCAGCACACGTCGGGCGGGAGGGCCTCTCCGGAAAGAGACCCAGTACTTC; CDR3aa: CASSTRRAGGPLRKETQYF
d_gene: TRBD1; abundance: few; j_gene: TRBJ2-7; v_gene: TRBV19; CDR3nt: TGTGCCAGTAGATACGGACAGGGGAGCTACGAGCAGTACTTC; CDR3aa: CASRYGQGSYEQYF
d_gene: TRBD1; abundance: few; j_gene: TRBJ2-2; v_gene: TRBV4-2; CDR3nt: TGTGCCAGCAGCCAATTACAGGGGGTCGGGGAGCTGTTTTTT; CDR3aa: CASSQLQGVGELFF
d_gene: TRBD1; abundance: .; j_gene: TRBJ2-7; v_gene: TRBV2; CDR3nt: TGTGCCAGCACCGGGAAGGACAGGGGCTACGAGCAGTACTTC; CDR3aa: CASTGKDRGYEQYF
d_gene: .; abundance: .; j_gene: TRBJ2-2; v_gene: TRBV6-4; CDR3nt: TGTGCCAGCAGTGAAAAAAACACCGGGGAGCTGTTTTTT; CDR3aa: CASSEKNTGELFF
d_gene: TRBD2; abundance: .; j_gene: TRBJ2-1; v_gene: TRBV6-1; CDR3nt: TGTGCCAGCAGTGAAGCAACTAGCGGGAGGATTTCCTACAATGAGCAGTTCTTC; CDR3aa: CASSEATSGRISYNEQFF
d_gene: .; abundance: .; j_gene: TRBJ1-1; v_gene: TRBV19; CDR3nt: TGTGCCAGTACCTTCGACCAGAACACTGAAGCTTTCTTT; CDR3aa: CASTFDQNTEAFF
d_gene: .; abundance: few; j_gene: TRBJ2-1; v_gene: TRBV19; CDR3nt: TGTGCCAGTAGTCTAACAGTAAGCTCCTACAATGAGCAGTTCTTC; CDR3aa: CASSLTVSSYNEQFF
d_gene: TRBD1; abundance: .; j_gene: TRBJ2-3; v_gene: TRBV7-9; CDR3nt: TGTGCCAGCAGCTCCGGGACAGGGAGATTCGCAGATACGCAGTATTTT; CDR3aa: CASSSGTGRFADTQYF
d_gene: .; abundance: .; j_gene: TRBJ2-1; v_gene: TRBV11-1; CDR3nt: TGTGCCAGCAGCTGGCGGGACGGTAGCGATGAGCAGTTCTTC; CDR3aa: CASSWRDGSDEQFF
d_gene: .; abundance: few; j_gene: TRBJ2-7; v_gene: TRBV27; CDR3nt: TGTGCCAGCAGCCAGGGCCCTTACGAGCAGTACTTC; CDR3aa: CASSQGPYEQYF
d_gene: TRBD2; abundance: .; j_gene: TRBJ2-7; v_gene: TRBV5-5; CDR3nt: TGTGCCAGCAGCTTAATGACTAGCGGGACCCTCTACGAGCAGTACTTC; CDR3aa: CASSLMTSGTLYEQYF
d_gene: TRBD2; abundance: .; j_gene: TRBJ2-1; v_gene: TRBV5-1; CDR3nt: TGCGCCAGCAGCTCCGATGGGGGGACTAGCGGGAGGGCCGTCAAGGTCTTC; CDR3aa: CASSSDGGTSGRAVKVF
d_gene: .; abundance: .; j_gene: TRBJ2-1; v_gene: TRBV7-9; CDR3nt: TGTGCCAGTCAGGGGAGCTCCTACAATGAGCAGTTCTTC; CDR3aa: CASQGSSYNEQFF
d_gene: .; abundance: .; j_gene: TRBJ2-2; v_gene: TRBV9; CDR3nt: TGTGCCAGCAGCGTAGACCAAGGGATCATCACCGGGGAGCTGTTTTTT; CDR3aa: CASSVDQGIITGELFF
d_gene: TRBD2; abundance: .; j_gene: TRBJ2-1; v_gene: TRBV19; CDR3nt: TGTGCCAGTACTATAGGTCCTAGCGGGAGCAAGGAGCAGTTCTTC; CDR3aa: CASTIGPSGSKEQFF
d_gene: .; abundance: .; j_gene: TRBJ1-2; v_gene: TRBV6-5; CDR3nt: TGTGCCAGCAGTTCCTCAGGGCGAAACTATGGCTACACCTTC; CDR3aa: CASSSSGRNYGYTF
d_gene: TRBD1; abundance: .; j_gene: TRBJ2-1; v_gene: TRBV6-4; CDR3nt: TGTGCCAGCAGTGCGTCGACAGGGGATTACAATGAGCAGTTCTTC; CDR3aa: CASSASTGDYNEQFF
d_gene: .; abundance: .; j_gene: TRBJ1-3; v_gene: TRBV6-5; CDR3nt: TGTGCCAGCAGGACCGGGGGAGGCTCTGGAAACACCATATATTTT; CDR3aa: CASRTGGGSGNTIYF
d_gene: .; abundance: .; j_gene: TRBJ2-5; v_gene: TRBV29-1; CDR3nt: TGCAGCGGGGGAGCGAGAAGAGAGACCCAGTACTTC; CDR3aa: CSGGARRETQYF
d_gene: .; abundance: .; j_gene: TRBJ2-5; v_gene: TRBV6-8; CDR3nt: TGTGCCAGCAGTTACTCAGTGGGATTAAGGACCCAGTACTTC; CDR3aa: CASSYSVGLRTQYF
d_gene: .; abundance: .; j_gene: TRBJ1-6; v_gene: TRBV11-2; CDR3nt: TGTGCCAGCAGCTCTCGGGGCAGGGCCAATTCACCCCTCCACTTT; CDR3aa: CASSSRGRANSPLHF